This T cell receptor beta chain was profiled in a study of T cell responses to AZD1222 COVID-19 vaccine (TCRdb year 2021). Background on the whole study: AZD1222 recipients given second doses at about 4 weeks or at about 12 weeks were pooled, since spike-specific TCR depth and breadth were not found to differ between the two schedules. Enrollment into the trials was organized by age into subgroups of 18-55, 56-69 and 70-plus years, and those subgroups contained roughly 150, 30 and 60 TCR-sequenced participants, respectively. TCR sequencing covered more than 230 trial participants: 200 to 220 given two doses of AZD1222 and 26 given two doses of MenACWY control vaccine. Here is what the overall study found, with its caveats: The vaccine-associated CD4 TCRs covered the entire spike protein, and the dominant responses fell in regions 160-218 and 743-854. Epitopes outside the regions mutated in the B.1.351 and B.1.1.7 variants were reportedly recognized by nearly half of the unique spike-specific TCRs. No day 14 peak-response samples were available, so repertoires were characterized only after the peak T cell response. Spike-specific TCR breadth and depth rose significantly after two AZD1222 doses compared with day 0 and with MenACWY recipients. In the small 56-69-year group, the increase in depth fell short of significance, most likely because of low power. Only six or seven AZD1222 recipients were SARS-CoV-2 seropositive at baseline, limiting conclusions about previously exposed vaccinees. Participants were mostly white British, with more females than males. The authors suggested clonal diversity may have been underestimated.

The CDR3 regions of human TCRbeta chains were analyzed by immunosequencing. The original methods were these. TCRs in the repertoires were matched against a reference library of SARS-CoV-2-specific TCRs that had been generated with the MIRA antigen-specificity platform. Breadth was defined as the fraction of unique TCRs that were SARS-CoV-2-associated, and depth was defined as the fraction of total T cells that were SARS-CoV-2-associated. Using the MIRA data, each spike-specific TCR was mapped to the spike region that the TCR reacts to and placed in a CD4 or CD8 class. Log10-transformed breadth and depth values were compared by one-way ANOVA with Sidak's multiple comparisons tests. The source is immuneACCESS, and TCRdb retained only in-frame sequences with V and J called. Part of the clones is not carried over; for the studies checked, unresolved V genes explain less than half of this, and the remainder is unexplained. The DNA gave D and trimming, while V, J and clone size come from that table. The sample contains 100,000 to 120,000 clones, approximately 90% of them found a single time. The ten most abundant clones make up 3.2% of the sample.

As for this clone: No cognate antigen has been identified for it. No base-level quality is on record; no much larger clone is a single base apart.

The time point label here, explained by the study, means: baseline before first vaccination. Vaccinee samples came from UK trials COV001 and COV002, including a single-blind randomized controlled phase 2/3 trial of AZD1222 (ChAdOx1 nCoV-19) in healthy adults. Trial participant PBMC samples were collected at day 0 and day 28 after the second dose for TCRbeta chain sequencing. Taken from cysteine to phenylalanine, the CDR3 has 14 residues. The sequence is cut down to CDR3 DNA, 42 bases in frame from base 1. Per the germline V gene, SGHRS is the CDR1 and YFSETQ is the CDR2. Relative to germline, V is missing 4 bases and J is missing 6 bases, with 3 bases of the junction outside any gene match.

The origin of this receptor is an adult in good health. The source was peripheral blood, collected on day 0 of AZD1222 vaccination. Recombination linked TRBV5-1 to TRBJ2-7, and 14 junction bases match TRBD2. The bases read TGCGCCAGCAGCGCGACTAGCGGGAGGGTCGAGCAGTACTTC. It translates to CASSATSGRVEQYF.